These 14 T cell receptor beta chains came from one sample sequenced in a study of T-cell reconstitution after alpha-beta-depleted transplantation in children. Molecular barcoding with unique molecular identifiers was used for the TCRbeta library. TCRdb processed the PCR reads anew with MiXCR; each CDR3 protein has one entry. The data show about 830,000 distinct CDR3 sequences, roughly 15% seen once. Source: PBMCs, mostly from graft donor cells, taken 360 days after TCRalphabeta/CD19-depleted stem cell transplant. The source is a male patient between 10 and 17 years old who had a stem cell transplant for acute lymphoblastic leukemia, so the T cells may come from the graft donor.

This clonotype was observed a few times. CDR3 region: CASSYPTVNTEAFF. The CDR3 bases are TGCGCCAGCAGCTACCCCACGGTGAACACTGAAGCTTTCTTT. The chain employs TRBV5-1 and TRBJ1-1; D gene uncertain. There are 14 residues in the CDR3. V was clipped by 3 bases and J by 0 bases, with 9 bases between them. Per germline, CDR1 SGHRS and CDR2 YFSETQ.

This clonotype has only a few counts. In DNA form, the CDR3 reads TGTGCCACCAGCAGAGGGGAGCCGGGACAGGGGGCCGAAATCGGGGAGCTGTTTTTT. It is translated as CATSRGEPGQGAEIGELFF. The gene calls are TRBV15 and TRBJ2-2, with 12 positions matching TRBD1. Germline-derived CDR1 and CDR2 are LNHNV and YYDKDF (reference sequence). The CDR3 consists of 19 residues. Trimming took 1 base from V and 7 from J; bases not matched to a gene: 13.

This clonotype was recorded many times. The chain uses TRBV29-1 and TRBJ1-2, with TRBD1 matching over 7 bases. The V gene's germline CDR1 is SQVTM and CDR2 ANQGSEA. This CDR3 contains 11 residues. V lost 6 bases to trimming and J lost 4 bases; unmatched junction nucleotides: 2. For the CDR3, the DNA is TGCAGCGTCAGGGGGTTCTATGGCTACACCTTC. This codes for CSVRGFYGYTF.

This chain links TRBV27 with TRBJ2-7; no clear D gene. Germline lookup yields CDR1 MNHEY and CDR2 SMNVEV (reference sequence). The CDR3 has 14 residues. Trimming removed 0 bases at V and 0 bases at J, with 6 bases between. CDR3 amino acids: CASSLSMVSYEQYF. CDR3 bases: TGTGCCAGCAGTTTATCGATGGTCTCCTACGAGCAGTACTTC.

The chain links TRBV11-1 to TRBJ1-1; 7 bases map to TRBD1. The CDR3 sequence is 14 residues long. V gave up 5 bases and J gave up 4 bases; unmatched junction bases: 7. Germline V CDR1 and CDR2: SGHAT, FQDESV (reference sequence). The CDR3 coding sequence is TGTGCCAGCAGCCCCAAGGGGGCTCCCACTGAAGCTTTCTTT. Residues: CASSPKGAPTEAFF.

CDR3 in DNA: TGCAGTGCTAGAGATATTAGTGAGCAGTTCTTC. Its translation: CSARDISEQFF. This sequence joins TRBV20-1 and TRBJ2-1; D remains unclear. Germline V gives CDR1 DFQATT, CDR2 SNEGSKA (reference sequence). This CDR3 comprises 11 residues. The ends were cut back, 0 bases at V and 9 bases at J, with 6 bases in the middle.

The rearrangement links TRBV6-1 to TRBJ2-7; 9 nucleotides align to TRBD1. Germline assignment: CDR1 MNHNS and CDR2 SASEGT. The CDR3 has 12 residues. The V segment lost 7 bases and the J segment 3 bases; nucleotides outside the gene matches: 1. The CDR3 DNA reads as TGTGCCAGCAAGGACAGGGGCTACGAGCAGTACTTC. Translated: CASKDRGYEQYF.

This clonotype has ten or more counts. The chain carries TRBV29-1 and TRBJ2-7; no clear D. This CDR3 has 13 residues. From germline, CDR1 is SQVTM and CDR2 ANQGSEA. The V gene lost 2 bases and the J gene lost 6 bases, with 14 bases spanning the gap. CDR3 residues: CSVESSVAAEQYF. Here the CDR3 DNA reads TGCAGCGTTGAAAGTAGTGTGGCTGCCGAGCAGTACTTC.

In regard to this clonotype: This may be a read error, as it is one base from a much larger clone. The rearrangement joins TRBV5-1 to TRBJ2-3, with 7 bases aligning to TRBD1. The CDR3 length is 15 residues. Germline lookup yields CDR1 SGHRS and CDR2 YFSETQ. CDR3 DNA sequence: TGCGCCAGCAGCTTGTGGGACAGCGGCCCGGATACGCTGTATTTT. Translating it yields CASSLWDSGPDTLYF. Combining the CDR3 with reference TRBV5-1 and TRBJ2-3 gives the whole variable domain KAGVTQTPRYLIKTRGQQVTLSCSPISGHRSVSWYQQTPGQGLQFLFEYFSETQRNKGNFPGRFSGRQFSNSRSEMNVSTLELGDSALYLCASSLWDSGPDTLYFGPGTRLTVL.

The chain is built from TRBV5-1 and TRBJ1-1; 8 bases match TRBD1. V was clipped by 0 bases and J by 8 bases; unmatched bases: 12. Germline CDR1 is SGHRS and CDR2 is YFSETQ. The CDR3 is 16 residues long. CDR3 residues: CASSLGIPVPGGEAFF. The CDR3 bases are TGCGCCAGCAGCTTGGGCATTCCCGTCCCAGGGGGCGAAGCTTTCTTT.

The chain recombines TRBV7-8 with TRBJ2-5; no firm D call. Trimming removed 2 bases from V and 4 bases from J, with 14 bases in between. The CDR3 has 15 amino acids. Germline V gene sequence: CDR1 SGHVS, CDR2 FQNEAQ. This CDR3 is CASSLTPWMGETQYF. The CDR3 DNA is TGTGCCAGCAGCTTAACGCCCTGGATGGGAGAGACCCAGTACTTC.

This clonotype has at least ten counts. The gene calls are TRBV5-1 and TRBJ1-5, with no clear D. V was shortened by 4 bases and J by 2 bases, with 13 bases between the two germline ends. From germline, CDR1 is SGHRS and CDR2 YFSETQ. The CDR3 spans 15 residues. The CDR3 region is CASSPHGDGNQPQHF. The DNA of the CDR3 is TGCGCCAGCAGCCCGCACGGTGACGGCAATCAGCCCCAGCATTTT.

Points on this clonotype: Germline and junction disagree at one end, which may indicate a read error. The chain has TRBV12-3 or TRBV12-4 and TRBJ1-1; tentatively, D is TRBD1 (5 bases). The CDR3 is 11 residues long. The CDR3 nucleotides are TGTGCCAGCAGTTTCCCCCCGGGACCGGTATTT. This encodes CASSFPPGPVF.

This chain's CDR3 is CASSRRTGLSSYEQYF. The CDR3 region has the DNA TGTGCCAGCAGCCGTCGCACAGGGCTGAGCTCCTACGAGCAGTACTTC. The V and J genes are TRBV7-9 and TRBJ2-7; D is perhaps TRBD1 (6 bases). The CDR3 runs 16 residues. Germline V lookup: CDR1 SEHNR, CDR2 FQNEAQ (reference sequence). V lost 5 bases and J 0 bases, leaving 17 bases between the germline ends.